This passage covers 3 T cell receptor beta chains from one sample sequenced in a study of cytomegalovirus exposure and HLA in healthy donors (dated by TCRdb to about 2017). Libraries came from the immunoSEQ multiplex PCR assay. For the multiplex PCR, a mixture combining 60 forward primers for TCR Vbeta segments and 13 reverse primers for TCR Jbeta segments was used. This is the immuneACCESS table as TCRdb keeps it, with only in-frame sequences that have V and J called. A part of the clones is gone; compared with another copy, unresolved V genes explain less than half, and the rest is unexplained. The table for this sample lists some 140,000 clones; around 80% of them were counted only once. The ten top clones hold roughly 5.9% of the sample. The source material was PBMCs. The source is a woman aged 40 to 55 in good health and CMV-seropositive.

This chain links TRBV7-9 with TRBJ2-7, with 9 bases aligning to TRBD1. The CDR3 totals 18 residues. Germline CDR1 is SEHNR and CDR2 is FQNEAQ (reference sequence). V lost 4 bases, J lost 1 base, and 14 bases stayed unmatched. The CDR3 is CASSSGNRGLTGSYEQYF. CDR3 DNA sequence: TGTGCCAGCAGCTCCGGAAACAGGGGGCTAACCGGTTCCTACGAGCAGTACTTC. Using reference TRBV7-9 and TRBJ2-7 for the parts outside the CDR3, the full variable domain is DTGVSQNPRHKITKRGQNVTFRCDPISEHNRLYWYRQTLGQGPEFLTYFQNEAQLEKSRLLSDRFSAERPKGSFSTLEIQRTEQGDSAMYLCASSSGNRGLTGSYEQYFGPGTRLTVT.

The chain carries TRBV6-1 and TRBJ2-4, with 7 bases aligning to TRBD1. The ends lost 4 bases at V and 6 bases at J; junction bases unmatched: 12. Germline V gene lookup returns CDR1 MNHNS and CDR2 SASEGT. The CDR3 is 16 amino acids. The CDR3 DNA sequence: TGTGCCAGCAGTGCCCGGACAGGACATTTGAGAAACATTCAGTACTTC. Translation gives CASSARTGHLRNIQYF.

The rearrangement joins TRBV6-5 to TRBJ1-4; 7 nucleotides align to TRBD1. CDR3 size: 14 residues. Germline CDR1 and CDR2: MNHEY and SVGAGI. Germline trimming cut 5 bases from V and 6 bases from J; bases unmatched to any gene: 6. CDR3 residues: CASSQTGTDEKLFF. The CDR3 DNA sequence: TGTGCCAGCAGTCAGACAGGGACGGATGAAAAACTGTTTTTT.